A selection of T cell receptor beta chains follows, all from one sample in a study of T cell responses to AZD1222 COVID-19 vaccine. Some clones are missing from TCRdb's copy, which holds only in-frame ones; the method was immunoSEQ multiplex PCR. The sample gives more than 140,000 clones, around 89% of which show up once; 2.5% to 3% is in the top ten. This sample comprised peripheral blood, obtained on day 0 of AZD1222 vaccination. The receptors here all came from an adult in good health. The CDR3 runs from the conserved cysteine through the conserved F or W. D genes are given only for firm matches. A row's size may be missing; if present it is once, few, many or a size class.

v_call,d_call,clone_size,j_call,cdr3_aa,cdr3_nt
TRBV4-1,.,.,TRBJ2-2,CASSLLTTGELFF,TGCGCCAGCAGCCTCCTTACTACCGGGGAGCTGTTTTTT
TRBV10-3,TRBD2,.,TRBJ2-3,CAISLGLAGVPDTQYF,TGTGCCATCAGCCTCGGACTAGCGGGAGTCCCAGATACGCAGTATTTT
TRBV19,.,.,TRBJ1-3,CASSTRRSSGNTIYF,TGTGCCAGTAGTACCCGAAGAAGCTCTGGAAACACCATATATTTT
TRBV7-2,TRBD1,.,TRBJ2-7,CASSLGGTGGRYEQYF,TGTGCCAGCAGCTTAGGGGGGACAGGGGGCCGTTACGAGCAGTACTTC
TRBV7-2,TRBD2,.,TRBJ2-1,CASSSQTSGDEQFF,TGTGCCAGCAGCTCCCAGACTAGCGGGGATGAGCAGTTCTTC
TRBV4-3,.,.,TRBJ2-7,CASSQETESSEQYF,TGCGCCAGCAGCCAAGAGACGGAGTCTTCCGAGCAGTACTTC
TRBV5-5,.,once,TRBJ1-1,CASQVGSHTEAFF,TGTGCCAGCCAGGTTGGGAGTCACACTGAAGCTTTCTTT
TRBV5-5,.,.,TRBJ2-5,CASSHSQETQYF,TGTGCCAGCAGCCACTCCCAAGAGACCCAGTACTTC
TRBV5-1,TRBD2,.,TRBJ2-1,CASTFLAGVANEQFF,TGCGCCAGCACTTTCTTAGCGGGAGTTGCCAATGAGCAGTTCTTC
TRBV25-1,.,.,TRBJ2-3,CASSESQGTDTQYF,TGTGCCAGCAGTGAATCGCAGGGCACAGATACGCAGTATTTT
TRBV7-8,TRBD1,.,TRBJ2-6,CASSLGGQGVLTF,TGTGCCAGCAGCCTCGGGGGACAGGGCGTCCTGACTTTC
TRBV19,TRBD1,.,TRBJ2-7,CASSIGTGGVYEQYF,TGTGCCAGTAGTATAGGGACAGGGGGCGTCTACGAGCAGTACTTC
TRBV3-1/TRBV3-2,.,.,TRBJ1-4,CASSQEGGGSGEKLFF,TGTGCCAGCAGCCAAGAGGGTGGGGGTTCTGGTGAAAAACTGTTTTTT
TRBV4-1,.,.,TRBJ2-1,CASSQEIQDPQFF,TGCGCCAGCAGCCAAGAGATTCAGGACCCGCAGTTCTTC
TRBV3-1/TRBV3-2,.,.,TRBJ1-4,CASSPRRAGPFDEKLFF,TGTGCCAGCAGCCCGCGAAGGGCAGGGCCCTTCGATGAAAAACTGTTTTTT
TRBV6-5,.,once,TRBJ2-7,CASSPRTTQTYEQYF,TGTGCCAGCAGTCCCCGGACTACCCAGACCTACGAGCAGTACTTC